This T cell receptor (beta chain) came from a study of T cell responses to AZD1222 COVID-19 vaccine (dated by TCRdb to about 2021). Looking at the study overall: AZD1222 recipients given second doses at about 4 weeks or at about 12 weeks were pooled, since spike-specific TCR depth and breadth were not found to differ between the two schedules. Trial participants were enrolled by age into 18-55, 56-69 and 70-plus year subgroups, with 148, 28 and 57 TCR-sequenced participants respectively. TCR sequencing was performed for roughly 240 trial participants, of whom about 210 were given two doses of AZD1222 and some 25 were given two doses of MenACWY control vaccine. Paper-wide results and their limitations: Spike-specific TCR breadth and depth rose significantly after two AZD1222 doses compared with day 0 and with MenACWY recipients. Reportedly, close to half of the unique spike-specific TCRs recognized epitopes lying outside the regions that are mutated in the B.1.351 and B.1.1.7 variants. In the small 56-69-year group, the increase in depth fell short of significance, most likely because of low power. Conclusions about previously exposed vaccinees were limited because only 6 or 7 AZD1222 recipients were SARS-CoV-2 seropositive at baseline. The vaccine-associated CD4 TCRs covered the entire spike protein, and the dominant responses fell in regions 160-218 and 743-854. Most participants were white British and females outnumbered males, and the authors suggested that clonal diversity may have been underestimated. No day 14 peak-response samples were available, so repertoires were characterized only after the peak T cell response.

The germline V gene gives CDR1 as MNHNS and CDR2 as SASEGT. The CDR3 sequence holds 15 residues, the cysteine and phenylalanine included. The only DNA kept is the CDR3, 45 bases in frame from the first base. The junction shows trimming of 0 bases on V and 4 bases on J, plus 12 bases between the germline ends. Reading the label with the study, this specimen's time point is: baseline before first vaccination. Vaccinee samples came from UK trials COV001 and COV002, including a single-blind randomized controlled phase 2/3 trial of AZD1222 (ChAdOx1 nCoV-19) in healthy adults. For TCRbeta chain sequencing, PBMC samples were collected from trial participants at day 0 and at day 28 after the second dose. The CDR3 regions of human TCRbeta chains were subjected to immunosequencing. From the authors' description of their analysis: Repertoire TCRs were checked for matches against a reference library of SARS-CoV-2-specific TCRs that had been generated using the MIRA antigen-specificity platform. Breadth meant the fraction of unique TCRs that were SARS-CoV-2-associated, whereas depth meant the fraction of total T cells that were SARS-CoV-2-associated. Using the MIRA data, each spike-specific TCR was mapped to the spike region that the TCR reacts to and placed in a CD4 or CD8 class. Log10-transformed breadth and depth values were compared by one-way ANOVA with Sidak's multiple comparisons tests. TCRdb mirrors the immuneACCESS table, restricted to in-frame sequences. Some clones are absent from its copies; in checked studies, under half trace to an unresolved V gene, and the reason for the others is unknown. V, J and clone size were drawn from that table, and D and trimming were deduced from the DNA. The sample table holds 110,000 or so clones, of which approximately 88% were seen once. The leading ten clones occupy 2.5% to 3% of the sample.

As to this clone: Its antigen specificity is not known. Base qualities are not provided; no much larger clone lies one nucleotide away.

The source was peripheral blood, collected on day 0 of AZD1222 vaccination. The clonotype comes from an adult in good health. In this chain, TRBV6-1 is recombined with TRBJ1-1, with the D gene not clear enough to name. For the CDR3, the sequence is CASSEAYAYGTEAFF. The DNA reads TGTGCCAGCAGTGAAGCGTACGCCTACGGCACTGAAGCTTTCTTT.